This TCR beta chain was profiled in a study of blood T cells in healthy people across ages. Caucasian individuals from Russia who were healthy and aged roughly 6 to 95 acted as donors. The table lists this clonotype with a few counts. Its matching antigen is unknown. The germline V and J ends were trimmed by 6 bases and 7 bases, with 18 bases remaining between them. Germline V gives CDR1 SNHLY, CDR2 FYNNEI. The CDR3 spans 15 residues. Study-level results: The unsorted PBMCs prevented any conclusive comparison of naive versus antigen-experienced cells.

With a J-beta primer mix and a sample-barcoded 5' primer, a second PCR ran roughly 7 to 11 cycles. A template-switch adaptor with 12 random nucleotides tagged each cDNA molecule. Using its own MiXCR run on the 5' RACE reads, TCRdb lists one record per CDR3 protein. The sample yields roughly 500,000 distinct CDR3 sequences, 27% seen once. This receptor was obtained from a woman in her 70s in good health. The genes are TRBV2 and TRBJ2-2; D gene unclear. The specimen was blood. The CDR3 loop reads CASSKRKVSIGELFF. CDR3 in DNA: TGTGCCAGCAGCAAAAGAAAGGTCTCCATCGGGGAGCTGTTTTTT.